The 12 T cell receptor beta chains given below trace back to one sample, sequenced in a study of T-cell reconstitution after alpha-beta-depleted transplantation in children. Unique molecular identifiers were used to barcode this TCRbeta library. TCRdb re-called the PCR reads through MiXCR, storing one row per CDR3 protein. The table has 190,000 or so distinct CDR3 sequences, over 5.5% seen once. The starting material was PBMCs from the stem cell graft donor, obtained from the stem cell graft. These receptors were taken from a human donor who donated a stem cell graft to a child with Wiskott-Aldrich syndrome.

This clonotype was observed at least ten times. The V and J genes are TRBV15 and TRBJ2-5, with a possible D match to TRBD2 (5 bases). The V gene's germline CDR1 is LNHNV and CDR2 YYDKDF (reference sequence). There are 11 residues in the CDR3. The V end lost 0 bases, the J end lost 10 bases, and 6 bases lay between the germline ends. The CDR3 nucleotides read TGTGCCACCAGCAGAGATCGGGGCCAGTACTTC. Its translation: CATSRDRGQYF.

The V call is TRBV5-1, the J call TRBJ2-1; 10 bases are a match to TRBD2. The junction had 7 bases not matched to a gene; V was cut back by 0 bases and J by 1 base. The CDR3 is 18 amino acids. Germline lookup yields CDR1 SGHRS and CDR2 YFSETQ. The CDR3 coding sequence is TGCGCCAGCAGCTTGGTCGCTAGCGGGGGTTATTCCTACAATGAGCAGTTCTTC. It encodes CASSLVASGGYSYNEQFF.

This clonotype was detected only a few times. The chain is built from TRBV6-5 and TRBJ1-1, with D possibly matching TRBD1 (5 bases). Trimming left V 4 bases short and J 1 base short, with 10 bases between. Germline V gives CDR1 MNHEY, CDR2 SVGAGI. This CDR3 spans 14 amino acids. CDR3: CASSFGASNTEAFF. CDR3 bases: TGTGCCAGCAGTTTTGGGGCCTCGAACACTGAAGCTTTCTTT.

This clonotype was counted many times. CDR3 residues: CASSSNYRDTQYF. The CDR3 DNA reads TGCGCCAGCAGCTCGAACTACAGAGATACGCAGTATTTT. The chain employs TRBV5-1 and TRBJ2-3; D unclear. The CDR3 spans 13 residues. Germline V gene sequence: CDR1 SGHRS, CDR2 YFSETQ. Between the trimmed V and J ends, which lost 3 bases and 5 bases, there was a span of 10 bases.

This clonotype was counted at least ten times. The chain couples TRBV9 to TRBJ2-1; 7 bases are a match to TRBD1. J lost 5 bases, V lost 3 bases, and 17 bases had no gene match. This CDR3 has 18 amino acids. Germline lookup yields CDR1 SGDLS and CDR2 YYNGEE. CDR3 loop: CASSARDRNSVPNNEQFF. DNA of the CDR3: TGTGCCAGCAGCGCCCGGGACAGAAACTCTGTACCGAACAATGAGCAGTTCTTC.

This clonotype has a count of ten or more. V is TRBV5-5 and J is TRBJ2-4, with a possible D match to TRBD2 (6 bases). Germline CDR1 is SGHKS and CDR2 is YYEKEE (reference sequence). The CDR3 has 14 amino acids. Trimming took off 4 bases at V and 9 bases at J, with 17 bases between the two ends. This CDR3 reads CASSPPAGEVIQYF. The CDR3 bases are TGTGCCAGCAGCCCGCCTGCCGGGGAGGTCATTCAGTACTTC.

This clonotype has at least ten counts. The chain links TRBV12-3 or TRBV12-4 to TRBJ2-2; tentative D call: TRBD2 (5 bases). The CDR3 covers 15 residues. With 5 bases removed from V and 4 bases from J, the gap between germline ends came to 14 bases. The CDR3 sequence: CASSPRGRVTGELFF. The CDR3 region has the DNA TGTGCCAGCAGTCCCCGGGGAAGGGTCACCGGGGAGCTGTTTTTT.

This clonotype has ten or more counts. The chain combines TRBV5-1 with TRBJ2-3; tentatively, D is TRBD2 (5 bases). In germline, CDR1 is SGHRS, CDR2 YFSETQ. The V and J ends lost 4 bases and 2 bases respectively, with 20 bases between them. CDR3 length: 17 amino acids. The CDR3 region is CASSRGTRVDLTDTQYF. CDR3 in DNA: TGCGCCAGCAGCCGGGGAACGAGGGTAGACCTCACAGATACGCAGTATTTT.

There are many counts of this clonotype. This rearrangement joins TRBV7-8 to TRBJ1-2, with D tentatively TRBD1 (5 bases). V was pared by 2 bases and J by 5 bases, with 6 bases between. The CDR3 length is 12 residues. Germline CDR1 reads SGHVS; CDR2 reads FQNEAQ. CDR3 sequence reads: CASSLQGYGYTF. For the CDR3, the DNA is TGTGCCAGCAGCTTACAGGGTTATGGCTACACCTTC.

Of note for this clonotype: A read error may explain this, as a much larger clone is one base away. J is TRBJ2-2 and V is TRBV10-3, with D tentatively TRBD1 (6 bases). The CDR3 runs to 14 residues. CDR1 and CDR2 (germline): ENHRY, SYGVKD. The chain's CDR3 is CAIKPGRDTGKLFF. The CDR3 DNA sequence: TGTGCCATCAAACCCGGACGGGACACCGGGAAGCTGTTTTTT.

This clonotype was seen a few times. This may be a read error, as it is one base from a much larger clone. The genes are TRBV10-3 and TRBJ2-5, with D possibly being TRBD1 (6 bases). Germline loops: CDR1 ENHRY, CDR2 SYGVKD. The V end was cut by 2 bases, the J end by 4 bases, with 14 bases between. This CDR3 region has 15 residues. CDR3 sequence (DNA): TGTGCCATCAGTGAGGTGACAGGCCAAATAGAGACCCAGTACTTC. The encoded protein is CAISEVTGQIETQYF.

Many counts were recorded for this clonotype. This chain connects TRBV7-2 to TRBJ2-7; D possibly uses TRBD1 or TRBD2 (6 bases each). Germline loops: CDR1 SGHTA, CDR2 FQGNSA. V lost 10 bases to trimming and J lost 4 bases, with 20 bases between them. The CDR3 spans 14 residues. The CDR3 region is CATQEGGRLYEQYF. The CDR3 bases are TGTGCCACTCAGGAGGGGGGCCGCCTTTACGAGCAGTACTTC.